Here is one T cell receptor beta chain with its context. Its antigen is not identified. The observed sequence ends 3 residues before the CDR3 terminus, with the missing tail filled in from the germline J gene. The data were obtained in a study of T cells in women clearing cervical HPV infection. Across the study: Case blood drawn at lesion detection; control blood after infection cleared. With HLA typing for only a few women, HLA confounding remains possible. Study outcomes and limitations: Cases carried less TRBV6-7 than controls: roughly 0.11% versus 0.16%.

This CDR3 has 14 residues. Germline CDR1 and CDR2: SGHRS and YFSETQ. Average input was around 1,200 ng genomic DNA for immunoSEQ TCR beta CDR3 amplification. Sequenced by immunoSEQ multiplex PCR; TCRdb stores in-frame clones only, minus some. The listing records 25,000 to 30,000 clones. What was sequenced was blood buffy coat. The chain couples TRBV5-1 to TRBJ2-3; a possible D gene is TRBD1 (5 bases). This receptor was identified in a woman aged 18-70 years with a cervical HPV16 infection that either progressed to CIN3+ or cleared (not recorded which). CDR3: CASSLVGVQETQYF. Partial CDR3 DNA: TGCGCCAGCAGCTTGGTAGGGGTCCAAGAGACG.